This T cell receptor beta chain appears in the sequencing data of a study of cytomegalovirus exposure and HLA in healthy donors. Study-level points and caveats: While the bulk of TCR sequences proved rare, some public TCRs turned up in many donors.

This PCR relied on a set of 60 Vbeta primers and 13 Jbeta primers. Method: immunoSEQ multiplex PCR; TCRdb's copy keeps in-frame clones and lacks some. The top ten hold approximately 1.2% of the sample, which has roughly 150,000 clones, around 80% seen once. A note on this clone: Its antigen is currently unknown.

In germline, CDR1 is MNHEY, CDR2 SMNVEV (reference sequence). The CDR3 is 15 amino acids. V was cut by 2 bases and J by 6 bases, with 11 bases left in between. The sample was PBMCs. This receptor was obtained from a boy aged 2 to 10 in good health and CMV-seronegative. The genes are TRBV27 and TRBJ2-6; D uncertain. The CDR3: CASSLNNSPANVLTF. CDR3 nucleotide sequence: TGTGCCAGCAGTTTAAATAACAGCCCGGCCAACGTCCTGACTTTC.